These 20 T cell receptor beta chains originate from one sample sequenced in a study of blood T cell repertoires in COVID-19. Assay: immunoSEQ multiplex PCR; the TCRdb copy retains only in-frame clones and omits some. The sample contains roughly 90,000 clones, around four fifths of which appear only once. Sequencing was done on a sample of peripheral blood. The receptors were gathered from a human donor in a cohort sampled during active COVID-19.

The V gene is TRBV7-9, the J gene TRBJ2-6; 7 bases are a match to TRBD1. The CDR3 is 16 amino acids. Germline CDR1 SEHNR, CDR2 FQNEAQ (reference sequence). The trim removed 6 bases at V and 2 bases at J, leaving 7 bases unmatched. CDR3 sequence: CASSRQGSAGANVLTF. Here the CDR3 DNA reads TGTGCCAGCAGTCGACAGGGCTCGGCTGGGGCCAACGTCCTGACTTTC.

The V call is TRBV24-1, the J call TRBJ2-1; a possible D gene is TRBD2 (6 bases). The germline V and J ends were trimmed by 9 bases and 10 bases, with 21 bases remaining between them. CDR3 size: 14 residues. Germline V CDR1 and CDR2: KGHDR, SFDVKD. The DNA of the CDR3 is TGTGCCACCTGGACTACCTCGCGTTGGGTGGAGCAGTTCTTC. Protein sequence: CATWTTSRWVEQFF.

The CDR3 reads CSASVSGPGADTQYF. The DNA for the CDR3 is TGCAGTGCTAGTGTTAGCGGGCCTGGGGCAGATACGCAGTATTTT. The chain uses TRBV20-1 and TRBJ2-3, with 7 positions matching TRBD2. Germline V gene data show CDR1 as DFQATT and CDR2 as SNEGSKA (reference sequence). The CDR3 is 15 amino acids. V lost 3 bases, J lost 4 bases, and 10 bases stayed unmatched.

The genes are TRBV5-8 and TRBJ2-7, with a possible D match to TRBD2 (5 bases). V lost 1 base, J lost 2 bases, and 10 bases lay in between. CDR1 SGHTS and CDR2 YDEGEE come from the germline V gene. CDR3 size: 14 residues. CDR3 residues: CASSLSSGTYEQYF. The CDR3 DNA reads TGTGCCAGCAGCTTGTCCTCGGGAACCTACGAGCAGTACTTC.

V gene TRBV5-4 combines with J gene TRBJ1-1; D is unclear. The CDR3 is 14 residues long. Germline loops: CDR1 SGHNT, CDR2 YYREEE (reference sequence). Trimming pared 5 bases from V and 0 bases from J, leaving 11 bases between. The CDR3 protein is CASRARVMNTEAFF. The DNA of the CDR3 is TGTGCCAGCAGGGCGAGGGTCATGAACACTGAAGCTTTCTTT.

The rearrangement joins TRBV9 to TRBJ2-2; 11 nucleotides agree with TRBD1. Germline assignment: CDR1 SGDLS and CDR2 YYNGEE. V shed 4 bases and J 4 bases; nucleotides not matched to a gene: 6. The CDR3 is 16 residues long. The CDR3 nucleotides read TGTGCCAGCAGCTTACGGACAGGGGGCGTCACCGGGGAGCTGTTTTTT. Its protein is CASSLRTGGVTGELFF.

V is TRBV7-3 and J is TRBJ2-3; 12 nucleotides align to TRBD2. Per the germline V gene, CDR1 is SGHTA and CDR2 is FQGTGA. Unmatched junction bases numbered 3, after V lost 0 bases and J lost 2 bases. CDR3 length: 17 residues. CDR3 sequence reads: CASSLTASGRATDTQYF. In DNA, the CDR3 is TGTGCCAGCAGCTTAACGGCTAGCGGGAGGGCCACAGATACGCAGTATTTT.

This clone turned up a few times. The chain joins TRBV7-9 to TRBJ2-6; 12 bases match TRBD2. The CDR3 consists of 18 residues. J was trimmed by 3 bases and V by 5 bases; bases with no gene match: 8. Germline V lookup: CDR1 SEHNR, CDR2 FQNEAQ (reference sequence). The CDR3 bases are TGTGCCAGCAGCCGGACTAGCGGGAAAGGCAGTGGGGCCAACGTCCTGACTTTC. Protein product: CASSRTSGKGSGANVLTF.

The V and J genes are TRBV9 and TRBJ2-2; possible D gene TRBD1, 6 bases. The CDR3 extends over 15 amino acids. Trimming shortened V by 4 bases and J by 1 base, and 11 bases separated the two germline ends. Germline V CDR1 and CDR2: SGDLS, YYNGEE. The CDR3 sequence is CASSTRGGNTGELFF. In DNA form, the CDR3 reads TGTGCCAGCAGCACCCGAGGGGGGAACACCGGGGAGCTGTTTTTT.

This chain uses TRBV11-2 with TRBJ2-5, with 9 nucleotides matching TRBD1. Per germline, CDR1 SGHAT and CDR2 FQNNGV. This CDR3 is 17 amino acids long. J lost 3 bases, V lost 4 bases, and 12 bases had no gene match. The CDR3 DNA reads TGTGCCAGCAGCTCCACAGGGGGCCTAGACTACGAAGAGACCCAGTACTTC. This encodes CASSSTGGLDYEETQYF.

The chain employs TRBV2 and TRBJ1-5; D call uncertain. Trimming stripped 8 bases from V and 7 bases from J, with 15 bases between. This CDR3 is 13 amino acids long. CDR1 and CDR2 (germline): SNHLY, FYNNEI. In DNA form, the CDR3 reads TGTGCCAGCTCCTCATGGGAGGGACAGCCCCAGCATTTT. Amino acid sequence: CASSSWEGQPQHF.

This sequence joins TRBV27 and TRBJ2-1; 7 bases agree with TRBD2. Trimming took 7 bases from V and 10 from J; bases not matched to a gene: 13. CDR3 length equals 14 residues. Germline CDR1 is MNHEY and CDR2 is SMNVEV (reference sequence). CDR3 residues: CASKVEAGRGEQFF. The DNA of the CDR3 is TGTGCCAGCAAGGTCGAAGCGGGACGGGGAGAGCAGTTCTTC.

The gene calls are TRBV24-1 and TRBJ2-1; 8 nucleotides agree with TRBD2. The CDR3 extends over 16 amino acids. CDR1 is KGHDR, CDR2 SFDVKD, per germline. After removal of 7 bases from V and 5 bases from J, the junction contained 12 bases not matched to a gene. This chain's CDR3 is CATSRSAGESNNEQFF. CDR3 bases: TGTGCCACCAGCCGCTCAGCGGGAGAATCGAACAATGAGCAGTTCTTC.

The gene calls are TRBV3-1 (or the pseudogene TRBV3-2) and TRBJ2-1; TRBD2 matches 8 bases. The CDR3 runs to 16 residues. V was clipped by 4 bases and J by 1 base; unmatched bases: 6. CDR1 and CDR2 from the germline V gene are LGHDT and YNNKEL (reference sequence). CDR3 loop: CASSRGSGGSYNEQFF. In nucleotides, the CDR3 is TGTGCCAGCAGCCGAGGAAGCGGGGGTTCCTACAATGAGCAGTTCTTC.

This chain joins TRBV4-1 and TRBJ2-1; 7 nucleotides line up with TRBD2. From germline, CDR1 is MGHRA and CDR2 YSYEKL. The V and J ends lost 4 bases and 4 bases, in that order; junction bases with no gene match: 10. The CDR3 runs to 16 residues. This CDR3 is CASSLAGAVWYNEQFF. The CDR3, as DNA: TGCGCCAGCAGCCTTGCGGGAGCCGTATGGTACAATGAGCAGTTCTTC.

The chain joins TRBV27 to TRBJ1-5, with 10 bases aligning to TRBD1. V shed 5 bases, J shed 6 bases, and the junction held 4 bases outside the gene matches. Germline V gives CDR1 MNHEY, CDR2 SMNVEV (reference sequence). CDR3 length: 14 residues. For the CDR3, the DNA is TGTGCCAGCAGTGGGACAGGGGATACTCAGCCCCAGCATTTT. Translated, it gives CASSGTGDTQPQHF.

This clone came up once. The gene calls are TRBV5-1 and TRBJ2-6; no reliable D call. Looked up from germline, CDR1 is SGHRS and CDR2 is YFSETQ. The CDR3 is made up of 15 amino acids. The V end was cut by 0 bases, the J end by 0 bases, with 4 bases between. In nucleotides, the CDR3 is TGCGCCAGCAGCTTGGTGGCCTCTGGGGCCAACGTCCTGACTTTC. Protein: CASSLVASGANVLTF.

In nucleotides, the CDR3 is TGCGCCAGCAGCTCTAGGACAGGGCCCTACGAGCAGTACTTC. Its protein is CASSSRTGPYEQYF. The rearrangement joins TRBV5-1 to TRBJ2-7, with 8 bases that match TRBD1. The CDR3 loop spans 14 amino acids. The germline CDR1 and CDR2 sequences are SGHRS and YFSETQ. With V trimmed by 3 bases and J by 2 bases, 4 bases remained unmatched.

This rearrangement joins TRBV29-1 to TRBJ2-3; no firm D call. The germline V gene encodes CDR1 SQVTM and CDR2 ANQGSEA. Trimming took 0 bases from V and 6 from J, leaving 7 bases between them. The CDR3 sequence is 12 residues long. CDR3 sequence: CSVEEPRDTQYF. The CDR3 region has the DNA TGCAGCGTTGAAGAGCCGCGGGATACGCAGTATTTT.

The chain couples TRBV28 to TRBJ1-1; D call uncertain. Trimming pared 6 bases from V and 4 bases from J, leaving 12 bases between. CDR1 is MDHEN and CDR2 is SYDVKM in the germline V gene. This CDR3 spans 13 amino acids. CDR3 loop: CASSPSFLTEAFF. The CDR3 nucleotides are TGTGCCAGCAGCCCGAGCTTCCTCACTGAAGCTTTCTTT.